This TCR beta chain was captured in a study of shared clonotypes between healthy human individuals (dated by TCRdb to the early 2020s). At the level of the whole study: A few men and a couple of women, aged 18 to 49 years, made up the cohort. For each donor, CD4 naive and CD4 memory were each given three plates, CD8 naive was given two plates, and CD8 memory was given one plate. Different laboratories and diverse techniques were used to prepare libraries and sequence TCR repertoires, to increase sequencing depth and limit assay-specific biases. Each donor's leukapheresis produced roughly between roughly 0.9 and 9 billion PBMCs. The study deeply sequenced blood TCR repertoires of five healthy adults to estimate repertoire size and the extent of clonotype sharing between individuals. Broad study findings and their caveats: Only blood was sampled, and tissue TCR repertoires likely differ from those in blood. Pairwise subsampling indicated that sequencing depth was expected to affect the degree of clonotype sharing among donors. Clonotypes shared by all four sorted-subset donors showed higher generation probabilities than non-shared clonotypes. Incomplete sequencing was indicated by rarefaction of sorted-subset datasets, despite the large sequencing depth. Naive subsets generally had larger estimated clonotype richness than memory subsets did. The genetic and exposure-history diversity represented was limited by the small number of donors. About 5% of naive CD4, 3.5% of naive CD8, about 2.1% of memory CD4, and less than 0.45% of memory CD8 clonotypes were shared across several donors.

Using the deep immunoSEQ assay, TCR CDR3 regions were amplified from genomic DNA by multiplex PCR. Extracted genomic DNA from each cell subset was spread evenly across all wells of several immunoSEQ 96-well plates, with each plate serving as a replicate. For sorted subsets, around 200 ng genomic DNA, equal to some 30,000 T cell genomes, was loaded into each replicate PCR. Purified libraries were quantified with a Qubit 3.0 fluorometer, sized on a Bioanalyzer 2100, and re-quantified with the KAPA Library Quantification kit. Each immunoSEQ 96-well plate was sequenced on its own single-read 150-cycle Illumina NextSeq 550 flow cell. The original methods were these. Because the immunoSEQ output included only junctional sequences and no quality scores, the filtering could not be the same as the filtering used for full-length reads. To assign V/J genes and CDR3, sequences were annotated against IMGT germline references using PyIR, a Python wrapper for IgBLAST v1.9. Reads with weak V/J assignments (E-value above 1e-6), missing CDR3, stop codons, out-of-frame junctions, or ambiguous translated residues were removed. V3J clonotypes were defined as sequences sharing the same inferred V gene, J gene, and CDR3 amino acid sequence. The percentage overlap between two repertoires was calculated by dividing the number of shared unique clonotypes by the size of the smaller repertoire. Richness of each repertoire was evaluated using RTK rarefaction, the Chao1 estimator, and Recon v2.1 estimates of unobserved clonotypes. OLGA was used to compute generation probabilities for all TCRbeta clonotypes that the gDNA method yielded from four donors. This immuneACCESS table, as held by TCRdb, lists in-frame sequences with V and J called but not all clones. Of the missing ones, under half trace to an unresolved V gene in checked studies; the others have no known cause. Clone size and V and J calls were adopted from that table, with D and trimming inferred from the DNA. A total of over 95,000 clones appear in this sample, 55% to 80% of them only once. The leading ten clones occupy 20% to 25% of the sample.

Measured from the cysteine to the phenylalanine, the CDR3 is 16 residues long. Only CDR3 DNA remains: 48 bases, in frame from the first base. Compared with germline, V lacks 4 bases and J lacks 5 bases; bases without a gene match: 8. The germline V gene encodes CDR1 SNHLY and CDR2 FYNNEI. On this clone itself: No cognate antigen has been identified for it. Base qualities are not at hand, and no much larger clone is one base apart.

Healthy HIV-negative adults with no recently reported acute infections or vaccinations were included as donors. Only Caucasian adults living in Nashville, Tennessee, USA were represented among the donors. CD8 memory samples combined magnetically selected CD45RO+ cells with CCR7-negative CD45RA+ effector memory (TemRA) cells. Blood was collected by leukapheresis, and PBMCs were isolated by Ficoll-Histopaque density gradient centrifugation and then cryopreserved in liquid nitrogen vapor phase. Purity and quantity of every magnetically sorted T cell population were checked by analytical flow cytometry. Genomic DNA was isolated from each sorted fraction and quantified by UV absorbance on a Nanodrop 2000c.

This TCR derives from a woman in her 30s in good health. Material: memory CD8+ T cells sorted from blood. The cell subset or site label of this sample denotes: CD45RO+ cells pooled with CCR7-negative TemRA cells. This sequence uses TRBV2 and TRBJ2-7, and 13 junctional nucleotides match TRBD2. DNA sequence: TGTGCCAGCAGTGTCAGGGGACTAGCGGGAATCGACGAGCAGTACTTC. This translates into CASSVRGLAGIDEQYF.